Listed below are T cell receptor beta chains from one sample, sequenced in a study of brain T cells in children with intractable seizures. Clones were sequenced by immunoSEQ multiplex PCR, and TCRdb holds only the in-frame ones, with some missing. The table includes over 95,000 clones, roughly 94% detected once. The sequencing used peripheral blood, collected at surgery. These receptors were taken from a boy in the first two years of life with hemimegalencephaly and intractable seizures. CDR3s include the opening cysteine and the closing phenylalanine or tryptophan. A D gene is named only where the DNA matches it firmly. A clone size is listed for some rows: how often the clone was seen (once, few, many), or a class if it is expanded.

D gene	V gene	J gene	clone size	CDR3 protein	CDR3 DNA
.	TRBV11-2	TRBJ2-7	.	CASSLVQGPYEQYF	TGTGCCAGCAGCTTAGTCCAGGGCCCCTACGAGCAGTACTTC
TRBD1	TRBV28	TRBJ1-2	.	CATGDRSSF	TGTGCCACCGGGGACAGATCGAGTTTC
.	TRBV7-9	TRBJ1-5	.	CASSPGGRRSPQHF	TGTGCCAGCAGCCCTGGGGGAAGGAGGTCGCCCCAGCATTTT
.	TRBV19	TRBJ2-1	.	CASSRKRGYNEQFF	TGTGCCAGTAGTCGTAAGCGAGGATACAATGAGCAGTTCTTC
.	TRBV24-1	TRBJ1-2	.	CATSDGGRGYTF	TGTGCCACCAGTGATGGGGGTCGTGGCTACACCTTC
TRBD2	TRBV7-3	TRBJ2-1	.	CASSGRQGPRHGAGGLNEQFF	TGTGCCAGCAGCGGCCGGCAGGGACCTCGCCACGGGGCGGGAGGTCTCAATGAGCAGTTCTTC
TRBD2	TRBV5-1	TRBJ2-5	.	CASSLNGAGVFQETQYF	TGCGCCAGCAGCTTGAATGGGGCGGGGGTCTTCCAAGAGACCCAGTACTTC
TRBD2	TRBV4-1	TRBJ2-2	.	CASSQGPGLAGGSGELFF	TGCGCCAGCAGCCAAGGTCCCGGACTAGCGGGAGGGTCCGGGGAGCTGTTTTTT
.	TRBV9	TRBJ2-7	.	CASRSLDEQYF	TGTGCCAGCAGGTCCCTTGACGAGCAGTACTTC
.	TRBV11-2	TRBJ2-7	.	CASSLDPLVAYEQYF	TGTGCCAGCAGCTTAGACCCATTAGTTGCCTACGAGCAGTACTTC
TRBD2	TRBV5-1	TRBJ2-7	.	CASSRGLAEQYF	TGCGCCAGCAGCAGGGGACTAGCCGAGCAGTACTTC
.	TRBV27	TRBJ2-7	few	CASSLLIQGTREQYF	TGTGCCAGCAGTTTATTAATACAGGGCACGCGCGAGCAGTACTTC
TRBD1	TRBV27	TRBJ2-5	.	CASSLSPTGGRGETQYF	TGTGCCAGCAGTTTATCTCCCACAGGGGGCAGGGGAGAGACCCAGTACTTC
.	TRBV5-1	TRBJ1-4	few	CASSLGATGAEKLFF	TGCGCCAGCAGCCTTGGAGCTACGGGGGCGGAAAAACTGTTTTTT
.	TRBV5-4	TRBJ2-1	.	CASSLGQQYNEQFF	TGTGCCAGCAGCTTGGGGCAGCAGTACAATGAGCAGTTCTTC
TRBD1	TRBV19	TRBJ2-7	.	CASSQGTGPRYEQYF	TGTGCCAGTAGTCAGGGGACAGGGCCCCGCTACGAGCAGTACTTC
.	TRBV24-1	TRBJ1-2	.	CATSDPGTPYGYTF	TGTGCCACCAGTGATCCAGGGACCCCCTATGGCTACACCTTC
TRBD2	TRBV3-1/TRBV3-2	TRBJ2-7	.	CASSLGGVGAGGPHEQYF	TGTGCCAGCAGCCTAGGGGGAGTGGGAGCGGGAGGGCCCCACGAGCAGTACTTC
.	TRBV7-2	TRBJ2-3	.	CASSLESARPRGTQYF	TGTGCCAGCAGCTTAGAGTCTGCCAGGCCCCGGGGTACGCAGTATTTT
.	TRBV7-9	TRBJ2-3	.	CASSSTRQTDTQYF	TGTGCCAGCAGCTCGACCCGACAGACAGATACGCAGTATTTT
.	TRBV11-1	TRBJ1-1	few	CASSSTVSRTEAFF	TGTGCCAGCAGCTCGACAGTGTCTCGGACTGAAGCTTTCTTT
.	TRBV30	TRBJ1-4	once	CALGGSGGPREKLFF	TGTGCCTTGGGCGGGTCCGGGGGCCCTCGGGAAAAACTGTTTTTT
.	TRBV28	TRBJ1-1	.	CASREQGNTEAFF	TGTGCCAGCAGGGAACAGGGGAACACTGAAGCTTTCTTT
.	TRBV12-3/TRBV12-4	TRBJ1-2	.	CASSFRPFYGYTF	TGTGCCAGCAGTTTTCGACCGTTCTATGGCTACACCTTC
.	TRBV10-2	TRBJ1-1	few	CASCGRKNTEAFF	TGCGCCAGTTGTGGGCGGAAGAACACTGAAGCTTTCTTT
TRBD1	TRBV5-1	TRBJ2-5	.	CASSAGQDMSQYF	TGCGCCAGCAGCGCTGGACAGGACATGTCCCAGTACTTC
.	TRBV28	TRBJ2-2	.	CASSLGGTGELFF	TGTGCCAGCAGTTTAGGGGGGACCGGGGAGCTGTTTTTT
.	TRBV2	TRBJ1-2	.	CASSEAAGAYGYTF	TGTGCCAGCAGTGAAGCGGCAGGCGCCTATGGCTACACCTTC
TRBD2	TRBV15	TRBJ2-7	.	CATSRALAGAWEQYF	TGTGCCACCAGCAGGGCCCTAGCGGGAGCGTGGGAGCAGTACTTC
.	TRBV7-2	TRBJ2-7	once	CASSLGAGTFSYEQYF	TGTGCCAGCAGCTTAGGTGCGGGGACATTCTCCTACGAGCAGTACTTC
TRBD2	TRBV27	TRBJ2-1	.	CASMREGPYNEQFF	TGTGCCAGCATGCGGGAGGGACCCTACAATGAGCAGTTCTTC